Presented here are 13 T cell receptor beta chains from one specimen sequenced in a study of cytomegalovirus exposure and HLA in healthy donors. Data came from immunoSEQ multiplex PCR; TCRdb stores just in-frame clones and leaves some out. The sample lists 130,000 or so clones, about 90% occurring once. Sequencing used PBMCs. Receptors originate from a woman aged 30 to 39 in good health and CMV-seropositive.

The chain employs TRBV7-2 and TRBJ2-4; TRBD1 matches at 8 bases. V lost 4 bases to trimming and J lost 6 bases; unmatched junction nucleotides: 2. Germline V gene data show CDR1 as SGHTA and CDR2 as FQGNSA. CDR3 length: 13 residues. The CDR3 loop reads CASSSGQGNIQYF. The CDR3 DNA sequence: TGTGCCAGCAGCTCAGGACAGGGAAACATTCAGTACTTC.

CDR3 nucleotides: TGTGCCAGCAGTGAAGCGACTAGCGTAGAGACCCAGTACTTC. Translating it yields CASSEATSVETQYF. V usage is TRBV2 and J usage is TRBJ2-5; 8 bases map to TRBD2. There are 14 residues in the CDR3. CDR1 is SNHLY and CDR2 is FYNNEI in the germline V gene. Trimming removed 0 bases from V and 4 bases from J; junction bases left unmatched: 1. Filled out from reference TRBV2 and TRBJ2-5, the complete variable domain reads EPEVTQTPSHQVTQMGQEVILRCVPISNHLYFYWYRQILGQKVEFLVSFYNNEISEKSEIFDDQFSVERPDGSNFTLKIRSTKLEDSAMYFCASSEATSVETQYFGPGTRLLVL.

This clone was seen only a few times. The chain employs TRBV28 and TRBJ1-3; 9 bases are a match to TRBD1. J gave up 4 bases and V 7 bases, and 5 bases lay outside the gene matches. The CDR3 has 14 amino acids. Germline V gene lookup returns CDR1 MDHEN and CDR2 SYDVKM. CDR3 in DNA: TGTGCCAGCACTACAGGGGGCAGGGGAAACACCATATATTTT. As protein: CASTTGGRGNTIYF.

V and J are TRBV5-5 and TRBJ2-7, with D tentatively TRBD1 (6 bases). CDR3 length: 15 amino acids. Looked up from germline, CDR1 is SGHKS and CDR2 is YYEKEE (reference sequence). The ends were cut back, 3 bases at V and 3 bases at J, with 16 bases in the middle. The CDR3 region has the DNA TGTGCCAGCAGCTCCCGGGACATGAAGGTCTACGAGCAGTACTTC. It encodes CASSSRDMKVYEQYF.

CDR3 residues: CASSEDWVSGNQPQHF. The CDR3 region has the DNA TGTGCCAGCAGCGAGGATTGGGTTTCTGGCAATCAGCCCCAGCATTTT. This chain joins TRBV7-2 and TRBJ1-5; D is unresolved. V shed 5 bases and J shed 2 bases, with 16 bases lying between them. CDR1 and CDR2 from the germline V gene are SGHTA and FQGNSA. This CDR3 contains 16 residues.

V and J are TRBV7-2 and TRBJ2-1, with 12 bases fitting TRBD2. Trimming cost V 5 bases and J 13 bases; bases outside gene matches: 12. Germline V gene sequence: CDR1 SGHTA, CDR2 FQGNSA. CDR3 length: 15 residues. The CDR3: CASSPRLAGDGKQFF. The CDR3 DNA is TGTGCCAGCAGCCCCCGACTAGCGGGAGATGGAAAACAGTTCTTC.

The chain links TRBV2 to TRBJ2-7, with D tentatively TRBD2 (5 bases). This CDR3 is 14 amino acids long. Germline lookup yields CDR1 SNHLY and CDR2 FYNNEI. V shed 6 bases and J shed 2 bases, with 14 bases lying between them. CDR3 sequence reads: CASRIGGPTYEQYF. CDR3 coding DNA: TGTGCCAGCAGAATTGGAGGCCCGACCTACGAGCAGTACTTC. Full variable domain (outside the CDR3, taken from reference TRBV2 and TRBJ2-7): EPEVTQTPSHQVTQMGQEVILRCVPISNHLYFYWYRQILGQKVEFLVSFYNNEISEKSEIFDDQFSVERPDGSNFTLKIRSTKLEDSAMYFCASRIGGPTYEQYFGPGTRLTVT.

The chain couples TRBV2 to TRBJ2-7; possibly TRBD1 for D (5 bases). The CDR3 loop spans 12 amino acids. Germline V gives CDR1 SNHLY, CDR2 FYNNEI. The V and J ends lost 4 bases and 1 base respectively, with 5 bases between them. The CDR3 sequence: CASSGQSYEQYF. For the CDR3, the DNA is TGTGCCAGCAGTGGACAGTCCTACGAGCAGTACTTC.

The genes are TRBV25-1 and TRBJ2-2; D is possibly TRBD2 (6 bases). CDR1 and CDR2 from the germline V gene are MGHDK and SYGVNS. The CDR3 has 13 residues. V was trimmed by 0 bases and J by 11 bases, leaving 10 bases between them. CDR3 in amino acids: CASSEYGTRELFF. DNA for the CDR3: TGTGCCAGCAGTGAATATGGGACTCGAGAGCTGTTTTTT.

This chain connects TRBV2 to TRBJ2-4; no reliable D call. The CDR3 is made up of 15 amino acids. Germline values: CDR1 SNHLY, CDR2 FYNNEI. With 3 bases removed from V and 0 bases from J, the gap between germline ends came to 9 bases. The chain's CDR3 is CASSDFYLAKNIQYF. CDR3 in DNA: TGTGCCAGCAGTGATTTCTACCTAGCCAAAAACATTCAGTACTTC.

The J gene is TRBJ2-3, the V gene TRBV7-3, with TRBD1 identical over 10 bases. Germline lookup yields CDR1 SGHTA and CDR2 FQGTGA. The ends lost 3 bases at V and 4 bases at J; junction bases unmatched: 10. This CDR3 has 17 amino acids. The DNA of the CDR3 is TGTGCCAGCAGCTTGTATGATGGACAGGGGGAATCAGATACGCAGTATTTT. The encoded protein is CASSLYDGQGESDTQYF. Based on the CDR3 plus reference TRBV7-3 and TRBJ2-3, the full variable domain is GAGVSQTPSNKVTEKGKYVELRCDPISGHTALYWYRQSLGQGPEFLIYFQGTGAADDSGLPNDRFFAVRPEGSVSTLKIQRTERGDSAVYLCASSLYDGQGESDTQYFGPGTRLTVL.

The rearrangement uses TRBV6-5 and TRBJ2-7; tentative D call: TRBD1 (6 bases). The germline V gene has CDR1 MNHEY and CDR2 SVGAGI. V shed 4 bases and J shed 2 bases, with 18 bases lying between them. The CDR3 is made up of 16 amino acids. CDR3 in DNA: TGTGCCAGCAGTTCCAGGGGTCGGGACAAACCCTACGAGCAGTACTTC. This gives the protein CASSSRGRDKPYEQYF.

The chain uses TRBV6-1 and TRBJ1-5; D is unclear. V was trimmed by 5 bases and J by 6 bases, leaving 11 bases between them. The germline gives CDR1 MNHNS, CDR2 SASEGT. The CDR3 length is 13 residues. Here the CDR3 reads CASSPLGSQPQHF. The CDR3 DNA reads TGTGCCAGCAGTCCACTAGGGTCTCAGCCCCAGCATTTT.